These T cell receptor beta chains were read from a single sample in a study of blood T cell repertoires in COVID-19. Measured with immunoSEQ multiplex PCR; TCRdb has only the in-frame clones, and not every one. The sample holds a few hundred thousand clones, more than 70% seen once. Sequencing used PBMCs or T cells enriched from blood (not recorded which). The origin of the receptors is a young woman who had recovered from COVID-19. Each CDR3 is given with its conserved first and last residue. Each record gives: CDR3 DNA, CDR3 protein, J gene, clone size, V gene, D gene. D genes are given only for firm matches. Clone size is shown for a subset of rows, as once, few, many or a class of expanded clone.

TGCGCCAGCAGCCAAGAGGGCGGGGCAGATACGCAGTATTTT,CASSQEGGADTQYF,TRBJ2-3,-,TRBV4-1,-
TGTGCCAGCAGTTACTCTTTGAGGACAGGGTATCAGCCCCAGCATTTT,CASSYSLRTGYQPQHF,TRBJ1-5,-,TRBV6-2/TRBV6-3,TRBD1
TGTGCTGTAGGGGACACCTACGAGCAGTACTTC,CAVGDTYEQYF,TRBJ2-7,-,TRBV30,-
TGTGCCAGCAGCCAAGGGGCGGAGGGAGGACTACTGTTTTTT,CASSQGAEGGLLFF,TRBJ1-4,-,TRBV5-5,-
TGTGCCAGCAGTTTTACAGAATACTACGAGCAGTACTTC,CASSFTEYYEQYF,TRBJ2-7,-,TRBV28,-
TGTGCCAGCAGGGCAAACAGGGGGCGAAAACTGTTTTTT,CASRANRGRKLFF,TRBJ1-4,-,TRBV12-3/TRBV12-4,TRBD1
TGTGCCACCAGTGATTCAGCGGGGGGCGTAGGTCAGCCCCAGCATTTT,CATSDSAGGVGQPQHF,TRBJ1-5,-,TRBV24-1,-
TGTGCTAGTGGTCCCTCCGGGGTACAGCCCCAGCATTTT,CASGPSGVQPQHF,TRBJ1-5,-,TRBV12-5,-
TGTGCCAGCAGGGCTGCGGGACAGGGGGAATATGAGCAGTTCTTC,CASRAAGQGEYEQFF,TRBJ2-1,-,TRBV2,TRBD1
TGTGCCAGCAGCCCCGGAGTCACTAATGAAAAACTGTTTTTT,CASSPGVTNEKLFF,TRBJ1-4,-,TRBV3-1/TRBV3-2,-
TGTGCCTGGAGCCTAAGCGGGGGGGCTGTCTACGAGCAGTACTTC,CAWSLSGGAVYEQYF,TRBJ2-7,few,TRBV30,TRBD2
TGTGCCACCAGCGGACAGGGCACGGACTATGAGCAGTTCTTC,CATSGQGTDYEQFF,TRBJ2-1,-,TRBV24-1,TRBD1
TGTGCCAGCAGCTACAGGGGAAAGACCGGGGAGCTGTTTTTT,CASSYRGKTGELFF,TRBJ2-2,-,TRBV11-3,TRBD1
TGCGCCAGCAGCCAAGACGGGGACAGGGGGCTCTACGAGCAGTACTTC,CASSQDGDRGLYEQYF,TRBJ2-7,once,TRBV4-3,TRBD1
TGTGCCAGTAGTATGGGTCTTGGACAGGGGTTCATTCAGTACTTC,CASSMGLGQGFIQYF,TRBJ2-4,once,TRBV19,TRBD1
TGTGCCAGCAGGGTCAGGCCCAACGATGGCTACACCTTC,CASRVRPNDGYTF,TRBJ1-2,once,TRBV6-5,-
TGTGCCAGTACCATGGCGACATCCACTGAAGCTTTCTTT,CASTMATSTEAFF,TRBJ1-1,once,TRBV19,-
TGTGCCAGCAGGATCGCGGGGGGGAACGAGCAGTACTTC,CASRIAGGNEQYF,TRBJ2-7,-,TRBV14,TRBD2
TGTGCCAGCAGCAAAGTTAGGGGCCCAAGAGGGGGAAGATTGCAGAACACTGAAGCTTTCTTT,CASSKVRGPRGGRLQNTEAFF,TRBJ1-1,-,TRBV21-1,-
TGTGCCTCCCGGGTAACTGGGACAATGTATGGCTACACCTTC,CASRVTGTMYGYTF,TRBJ1-2,-,TRBV6-5,-
TGTGCCAGCAGAGGGACAGGGAAGAATGAAAAACTGTTTTTT,CASRGTGKNEKLFF,TRBJ1-4,-,TRBV6-5,TRBD1
TGTGCCAGCAGCCAAGGGGGGCGTAATGAAGCTTTCTTT,CASSQGGRNEAFF,TRBJ1-1,-,TRBV3-1/TRBV3-2,-
TGCGCCAGCAGTCGGACCCTCCGGGGATATGGCTACACCTTC,CASSRTLRGYGYTF,TRBJ1-2,once,TRBV5-1,-
TGTGCCAGTACTGACCACAGAAGGATGAACACTGAAGCTTTCTTT,CASTDHRRMNTEAFF,TRBJ1-1,-,TRBV19,-
TGTGCCCGGAGGGGGGAGGGAGGGAACACCGGGGAGCTGTTTTTT,CARRGEGGNTGELFF,TRBJ2-2,-,TRBV24-1,-
TGTGCCAGCAGTGAAGTCCGGGACAGGGGGCCGGGAGAGCAGTTCTTC,CASSEVRDRGPGEQFF,TRBJ2-1,-,TRBV6-1,TRBD1
TGTGCAAGTCGCTTAAAGGGACTAGCGGGGGGGTCCGGGGAGCTGTTTTTT,CASRLKGLAGGSGELFF,TRBJ2-2,-,TRBV12-2,-
TGTGCCAGCAGCCCGGGTGCTAACTATGGCTACACCTTC,CASSPGANYGYTF,TRBJ1-2,-,TRBV5-4,-
TGCGCCAGCAGCTGGGACAGAGATACGCAGTATTTT,CASSWDRDTQYF,TRBJ2-3,-,TRBV5-1,TRBD1
TGTGCCAGCAGCTGGGGGACAGGGGGCAACGAGCAGTACTTC,CASSWGTGGNEQYF,TRBJ2-7,-,TRBV11-2,TRBD1
TGTGCCAGCAGCGTTACAGGGCAGGGGGCCTACAATGAGCAGTTCTTC,CASSVTGQGAYNEQFF,TRBJ2-1,once,TRBV9,TRBD1
TGTGCCAGCAGCTTTGGGACAGGGAACACCGGGGAGCTGTTTTTT,CASSFGTGNTGELFF,TRBJ2-2,-,TRBV9,TRBD1
TGTGCCTTATGGGAGTCGGGGGCAGATACGCAGTATTTT,CALWESGADTQYF,TRBJ2-3,-,TRBV2,-
TGTGCCAGCAGCTTAGGGGTCAGAAGGAGGGAAGAGACCCAGTACTTC,CASSLGVRRREETQYF,TRBJ2-5,-,TRBV11-2,-
TGTGCCAGCAGCCGTGGACTTCCCGACGCAGATACGCAGTATTTT,CASSRGLPDADTQYF,TRBJ2-3,-,TRBV2,-
TGTGCCAGCAGCCGGACAGCTGCAACTAATGAAAAACTGTTTTTT,CASSRTAATNEKLFF,TRBJ1-4,-,TRBV6-5,-
TGTGCCAGCAGAACAGGGAATCAGCCCCAGCATTTT,CASRTGNQPQHF,TRBJ1-5,-,TRBV28,-
TGTGCCAGCAGTTTCGACAAAGAGACCCAGTACTTC,CASSFDKETQYF,TRBJ2-5,-,TRBV12-3/TRBV12-4,-
TGTGCCAGTAGTATAAGGGAGACTCGTGCCAGAAATTCACCCCTCCACTTT,CASSIRETRARNSPLHF,TRBJ1-6,-,TRBV19,-
TGTGCCAGCAGTTACTCGGCACAGGGGTATCAGCCCCAGCATTTT,CASSYSAQGYQPQHF,TRBJ1-5,once,TRBV6-5,TRBD1
TGTGCCAGCAGGGACAATCTCGTCGGTGAGCAGTTCTTC,CASRDNLVGEQFF,TRBJ2-1,-,TRBV7-3,-
TGTGCCAGCAGTGAACTAGCGGAATACTACGAGCAGTACTTC,CASSELAEYYEQYF,TRBJ2-7,-,TRBV2,TRBD2
TGTGCCAGCAGCCAGGCAGGGGCACTAGCGGGACGCGACTTCCAAGAGACCCAGTACTTC,CASSQAGALAGRDFQETQYF,TRBJ2-5,-,TRBV3-1/TRBV3-2,TRBD2
TGTGCCAGTAACTACCACCCAGGGGGCTTGGACTATGGCTACACCTTC,CASNYHPGGLDYGYTF,TRBJ1-2,-,TRBV19,TRBD1
TGCGCCAGCAGCGTCCGACTAGCGCAGCCAGATACGCAGTATTTT,CASSVRLAQPDTQYF,TRBJ2-3,-,TRBV4-1,TRBD2